This T cell receptor beta chain is drawn from a study of T-cell memory formation after mild COVID-19. The wider study: TCR clusters showed largely donor specificity. General study results and limits: Among CD4+ contracting clones, most were CM and EM, and CD8+ ones EMRA.

CDR3 length: 18 residues. Germline V CDR1 and CDR2: LGHNA, YSLEER. Deletions cut 0 bases from V and 0 bases from J, with 17 bases between. TCRdb called the 5' RACE reads again in MiXCR, with one record for every CDR3 protein. The table records roughly 180,000 distinct CDR3 sequences, about a fifth of them present only once. A note on this clonotype: The antigen is undetermined.

Sequencing was performed on PBMCs or a T cell subset sorted from them (not recorded which). The sequence was obtained from a man aged 18 to 30 who had mild COVID-19 (a few samples of this study predate the infection). Cell type and time point are not known. The genes are TRBV4-3 and TRBJ1-1, with D perhaps matching TRBD1 (6 bases). CDR3 protein: CASSQDYIGGPLNTEAFF. CDR3 nucleotides: TGCGCCAGCAGCCAAGATTATATAGGGGGGCCCTTGAACACTGAAGCTTTCTTT.